This is a list of T cell receptor beta chains from one sample in a study of OX40 agonist ivuxolimab in advanced cancers. Profiled with immunoSEQ multiplex PCR; TCRdb holds only in-frame clones, not every one. Of several thousand clones in the sample, approximately 94% were seen once. Source: CD4+ or CD8+ T cells sorted from blood, taken in a trial of the OX40 agonist ivuxolimab. These receptors originate from an adult with an advanced solid tumor such as melanoma, head and neck, liver or kidney cancer. Both conserved end residues are part of each CDR3. A clone size is listed for some rows: how often the clone was seen (once, few, many), or a class if it is expanded.

j_call | clone_size | v_call | cdr3_aa
TRBJ2-5 | - | TRBV12-5 | CASARSEGGGSRETQYF
TRBJ1-5 | once | TRBV9 | CASSVGADRASNQPQHF
TRBJ1-1 | - | TRBV9 | CASSALLGRNTEAFF
TRBJ2-3 | - | TRBV21-1 | CASSIPLSREARPDTQYF
TRBJ2-5 | - | TRBV15 | CATSERSGTQETQYF
TRBJ2-1 | - | TRBV4-1 | CASSWTSGRTSYNEQFF
TRBJ1-2 | - | TRBV30 | CAWSTTFGVGGYTF
TRBJ2-7 | - | TRBV7-6 | CASSLNRGIHEQYF
TRBJ1-2 | - | TRBV19 | CASSIDLWRTYEGYTF
TRBJ2-5 | - | TRBV18 | CASSPPGTSRETQYF
TRBJ2-7 | - | TRBV18 | CASSPGTSGIHEQYF
TRBJ1-2 | - | TRBV19 | CASNPGQNYGYTF
TRBJ2-6 | - | TRBV27 | CASSRLDRGLRAGANVLTF
TRBJ1-4 | - | TRBV28 | CASSDTNTGLGLFF
TRBJ2-7 | - | TRBV5-5 | CASTYRTGETYEQYF
TRBJ2-2 | - | TRBV9 | CASSFPTRARGTGELFF
TRBJ2-3 | - | TRBV7-2 | CASSSYPGMGTDTQYF
TRBJ1-2 | - | TRBV5-6 | CASSLAVGEGYTF
TRBJ1-3 | - | TRBV4-2 | CASSQDATGGSGNTIYF
TRBJ1-2 | - | TRBV7-9 | CASRATGRFGYTF
TRBJ2-7 | - | TRBV5-1 | CASSPVASSYEQYF
TRBJ1-3 | - | TRBV4-1 | CASSQGTVTGTGNTIYF
TRBJ2-5 | once | TRBV18 | CASSPLDGRKETQYF
TRBJ1-5 | - | TRBV5-1 | CASSFTGARNQPQHF
TRBJ1-5 | - | TRBV6-5 | CASSKTGVSNQPQHF
TRBJ2-5 | - | TRBV6-1 | CASRMDRVRETQYF
TRBJ2-7 | - | TRBV6-1 | CASSSPVGPYEQYF
TRBJ2-1 | - | TRBV14 | CASSPFQFSSYNEQFF
TRBJ1-2 | - | TRBV5-1 | CASSLDESPYGYTF
TRBJ1-2 | - | TRBV15 | CATSDIDSSNYGYTF
TRBJ2-3 | - | TRBV6-5 | CASSGLAGPDTQYF
TRBJ2-7 | - | TRBV7-9 | CASGDDRGQIEQYF
- | - | TRBV27 | CASSLTGGAGYEQYF
TRBJ1-5 | - | TRBV19 | CASSTRRTGALTQPQHF
TRBJ2-2 | - | TRBV6-1 | CASTGREWQTGELFF
TRBJ1-4 | - | TRBV7-8 | CASSLNLGNEKLFF
TRBJ2-3 | - | TRBV5-4 | CASRTGPGTDTQYF
TRBJ1-1 | - | TRBV6-4 | CASSGGADTEAFF
TRBJ1-5 | once | TRBV28 | CASSFLGRRNQPQHF
TRBJ2-6 | - | TRBV7-9 | CASSSSGRAGANVLTF
TRBJ1-4 | - | TRBV18 | CASSPRGDEKLFF
TRBJ1-2 | once | TRBV7-3 | CASSPGQGSDGYTF
TRBJ1-1 | - | TRBV6-5 | CASSSTGGGTEAFF
TRBJ2-1 | - | TRBV14 | CASSQEVLAGVGNEQFF
TRBJ2-2 | once | TRBV7-3 | CASSSRGSGITGELFF